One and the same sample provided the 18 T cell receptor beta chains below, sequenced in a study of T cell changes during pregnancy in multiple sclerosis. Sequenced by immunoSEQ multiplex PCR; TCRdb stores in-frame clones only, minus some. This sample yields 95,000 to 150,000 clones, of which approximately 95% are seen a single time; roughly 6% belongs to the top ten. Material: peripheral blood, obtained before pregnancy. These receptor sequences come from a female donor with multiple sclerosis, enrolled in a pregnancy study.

CDR3 nucleotide sequence: TGCGCCAGCAGCTTTAGCGTTGCGGGAGCTAACACAGATACGCAGTATTTT. It codes for CASSFSVAGANTDTQYF. The chain combines TRBV5-1 with TRBJ2-3; 7 positions match TRBD2. The CDR3 length is 17 residues. Losses at the gene ends were 2 bases for V and 2 bases for J; bases not matched to a gene: 11. Per germline, CDR1 SGHRS and CDR2 YFSETQ.

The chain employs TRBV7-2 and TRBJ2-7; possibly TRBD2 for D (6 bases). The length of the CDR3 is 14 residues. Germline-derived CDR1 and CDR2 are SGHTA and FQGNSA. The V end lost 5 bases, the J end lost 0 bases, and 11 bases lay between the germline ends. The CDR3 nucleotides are TGTGCCAGCAGCCCGGGAGCTCGCTCCTACGAGCAGTACTTC. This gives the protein CASSPGARSYEQYF.

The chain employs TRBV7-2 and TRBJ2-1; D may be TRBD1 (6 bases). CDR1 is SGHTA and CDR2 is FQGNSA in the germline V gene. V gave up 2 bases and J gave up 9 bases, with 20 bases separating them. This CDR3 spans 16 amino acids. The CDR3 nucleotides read TGTGCCAGCAGCTTATCGGCGGGCCTCCAAGGGGGTGAGCAGTTCTTC. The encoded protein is CASSLSAGLQGGEQFF.

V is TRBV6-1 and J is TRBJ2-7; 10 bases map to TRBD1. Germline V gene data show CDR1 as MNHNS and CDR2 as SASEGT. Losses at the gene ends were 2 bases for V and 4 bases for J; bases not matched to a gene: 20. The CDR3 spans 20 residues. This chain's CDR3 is CASSERTGGIAGGHLYEQYF. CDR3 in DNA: TGTGCCAGCAGTGAACGGACAGGGGGAATTGCGGGAGGACATTTGTACGAGCAGTACTTC.

This CDR3 reads CASSLGGTGSFGYNEQFF. CDR3 coding DNA: TGTGCCAGCAGCTTGGGGGGGACAGGGAGCTTCGGATACAATGAGCAGTTCTTC. The V call is TRBV5-4, the J call TRBJ2-1; 9 bases are a match to TRBD1. V lost 0 bases to trimming and J lost 4 bases; unmatched junction nucleotides: 11. CDR3 length equals 18 residues. The germline V gene encodes CDR1 SGHNT and CDR2 YYREEE (reference sequence).

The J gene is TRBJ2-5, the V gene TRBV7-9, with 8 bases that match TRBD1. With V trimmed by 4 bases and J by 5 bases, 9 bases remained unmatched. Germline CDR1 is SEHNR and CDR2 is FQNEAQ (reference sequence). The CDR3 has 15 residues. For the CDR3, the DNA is TGTGCCAGCAGCTCCAGACAGGGGATGGCGGAGACCCAGTACTTC. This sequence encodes CASSSRQGMAETQYF.

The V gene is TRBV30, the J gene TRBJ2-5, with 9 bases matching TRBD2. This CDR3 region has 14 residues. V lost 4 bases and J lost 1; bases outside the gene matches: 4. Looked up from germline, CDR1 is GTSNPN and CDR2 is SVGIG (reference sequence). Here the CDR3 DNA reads TGTGCCTGGACTAGCGGGGCCTCCCAAGAGACCCAGTACTTC. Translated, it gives CAWTSGASQETQYF.

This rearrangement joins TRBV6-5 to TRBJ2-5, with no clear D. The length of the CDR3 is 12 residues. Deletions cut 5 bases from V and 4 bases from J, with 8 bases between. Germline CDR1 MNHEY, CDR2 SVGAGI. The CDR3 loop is CASSGRSETQYF. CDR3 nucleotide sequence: TGTGCCAGCAGTGGGCGCTCAGAGACCCAGTACTTC.

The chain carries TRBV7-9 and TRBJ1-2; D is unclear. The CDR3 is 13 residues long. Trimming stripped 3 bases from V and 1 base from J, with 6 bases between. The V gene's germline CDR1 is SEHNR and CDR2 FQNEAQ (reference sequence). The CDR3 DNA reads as TGTGCCAGCAGCTTCCCAGATAACTATGGCTACACCTTC. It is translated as CASSFPDNYGYTF.

In nucleotides, the CDR3 is TGTGCCAGCAGTTCAGGAGCGGGAGCAGATACGCAGTATTTT. Encoded protein: CASSSGAGADTQYF. This chain connects TRBV28 to TRBJ2-3; 8 bases are a match to TRBD2. Looked up from germline, CDR1 is MDHEN and CDR2 is SYDVKM. This CDR3 region has 14 residues. V shed 4 bases, J shed 4 bases, and the junction held 4 bases outside the gene matches.

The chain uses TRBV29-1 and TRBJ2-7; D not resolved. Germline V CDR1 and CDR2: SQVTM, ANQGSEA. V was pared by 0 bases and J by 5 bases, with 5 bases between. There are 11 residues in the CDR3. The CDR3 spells CSVEEGDEQYF. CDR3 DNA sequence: TGCAGCGTTGAAGAGGGCGACGAGCAGTACTTC.

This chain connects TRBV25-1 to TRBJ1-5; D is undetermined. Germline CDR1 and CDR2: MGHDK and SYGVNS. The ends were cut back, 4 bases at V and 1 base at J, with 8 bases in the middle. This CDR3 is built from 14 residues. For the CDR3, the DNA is TGTGCCAGCAGTGGGACTAGGAGCAATCAGCCCCAGCATTTT. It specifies CASSGTRSNQPQHF. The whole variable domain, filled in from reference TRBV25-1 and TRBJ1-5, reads EADIYQTPRYLVIGTGKKITLECSQTMGHDKMYWYQQDPGMELHLIHYSYGVNSTEKGDLSSESTVSRIRTEHFPLTLESARPSHTSQYLCASSGTRSNQPQHFGDGTRLSIL.

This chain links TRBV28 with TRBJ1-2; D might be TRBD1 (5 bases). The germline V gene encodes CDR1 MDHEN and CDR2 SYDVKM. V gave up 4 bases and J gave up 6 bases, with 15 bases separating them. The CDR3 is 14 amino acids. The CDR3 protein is CASSSGAEGNGYTF. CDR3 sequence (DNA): TGTGCCAGCAGTTCCGGGGCGGAGGGAAATGGCTACACCTTC.

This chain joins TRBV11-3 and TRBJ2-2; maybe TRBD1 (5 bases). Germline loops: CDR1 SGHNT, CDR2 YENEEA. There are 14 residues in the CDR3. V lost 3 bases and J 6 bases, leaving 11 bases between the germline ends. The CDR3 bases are TGTGCCAGCAGCTTGGCAGGGCCGCCCGGGGAGCTGTTTTTT. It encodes CASSLAGPPGELFF.

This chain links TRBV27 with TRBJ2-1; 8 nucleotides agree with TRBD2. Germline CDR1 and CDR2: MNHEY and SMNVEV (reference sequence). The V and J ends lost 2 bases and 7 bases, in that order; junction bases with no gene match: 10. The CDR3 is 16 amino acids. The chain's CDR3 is CASSLNTVAGWNEQFF. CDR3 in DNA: TGTGCCAGCAGTTTAAATACGGTAGCGGGATGGAATGAGCAGTTCTTC.

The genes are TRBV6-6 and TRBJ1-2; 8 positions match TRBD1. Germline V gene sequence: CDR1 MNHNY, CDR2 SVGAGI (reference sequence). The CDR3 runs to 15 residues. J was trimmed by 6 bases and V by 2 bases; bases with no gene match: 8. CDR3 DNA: TGTGCCAGCAGTTACCAAAGACAGGGGCGGGATGGCTACACCTTC. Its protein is CASSYQRQGRDGYTF.

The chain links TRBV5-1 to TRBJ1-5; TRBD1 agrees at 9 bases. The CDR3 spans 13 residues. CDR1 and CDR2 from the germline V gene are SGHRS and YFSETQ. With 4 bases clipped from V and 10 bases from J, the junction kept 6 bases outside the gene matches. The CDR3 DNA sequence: TGCGCCAGCAGCCCGGGACAGGGTAATCCCCAGCATTTT. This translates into CASSPGQGNPQHF.

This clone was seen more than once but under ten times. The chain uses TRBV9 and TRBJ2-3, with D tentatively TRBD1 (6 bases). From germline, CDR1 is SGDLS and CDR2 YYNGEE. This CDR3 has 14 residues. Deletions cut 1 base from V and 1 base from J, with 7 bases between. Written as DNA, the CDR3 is TGTGCCAGCAGCGTACAGGGGCGCACAGATACGCAGTATTTT. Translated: CASSVQGRTDTQYF. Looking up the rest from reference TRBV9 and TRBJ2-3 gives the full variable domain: DSGVTQTPKHLITATGQRVTLRCSPRSGDLSVYWYQQSLDQGLQFLIQYYNGEERAKGNILERFSAQQFPDLHSELNLSSLELGDSALYFCASSVQGRTDTQYFGPGTRLTVL.